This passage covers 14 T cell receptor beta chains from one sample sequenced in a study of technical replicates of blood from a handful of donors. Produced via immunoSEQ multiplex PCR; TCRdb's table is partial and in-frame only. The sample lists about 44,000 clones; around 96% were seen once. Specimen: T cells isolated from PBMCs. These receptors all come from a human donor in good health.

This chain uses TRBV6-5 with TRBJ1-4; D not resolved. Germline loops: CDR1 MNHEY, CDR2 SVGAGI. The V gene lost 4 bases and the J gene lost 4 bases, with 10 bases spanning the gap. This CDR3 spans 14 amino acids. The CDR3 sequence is CASSSAGYNEKLFF. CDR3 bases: TGTGCCAGCAGTTCAGCAGGCTATAATGAAAAACTGTTTTTT.

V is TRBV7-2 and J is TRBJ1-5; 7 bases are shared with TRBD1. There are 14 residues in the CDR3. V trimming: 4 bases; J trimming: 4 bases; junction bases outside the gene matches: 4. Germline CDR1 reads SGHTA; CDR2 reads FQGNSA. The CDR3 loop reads CASSSGTVNQPQHF. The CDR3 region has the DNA TGTGCCAGCAGCTCCGGGACAGTAAATCAGCCCCAGCATTTT.

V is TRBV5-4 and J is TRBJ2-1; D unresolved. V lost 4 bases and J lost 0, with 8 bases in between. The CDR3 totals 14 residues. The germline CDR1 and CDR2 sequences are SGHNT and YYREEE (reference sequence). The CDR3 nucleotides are TGTGCCAGCAGCCCCGAGTACTCCTACAATGAGCAGTTCTTC. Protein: CASSPEYSYNEQFF.

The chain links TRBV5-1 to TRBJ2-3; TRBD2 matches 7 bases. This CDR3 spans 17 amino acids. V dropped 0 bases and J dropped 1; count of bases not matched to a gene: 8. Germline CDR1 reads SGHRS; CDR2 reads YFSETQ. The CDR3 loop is CASSLESATSGTDTQYF. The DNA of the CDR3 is TGCGCCAGCAGCTTGGAGTCGGCTACTAGCGGCACAGATACGCAGTATTTT.

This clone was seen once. The CDR3 nucleotides are TGTGCTTCGGGAGAGATTTACGAGCAGTACTTC. Protein product: CASGEIYEQYF. The chain employs TRBV6-1 and TRBJ2-7, with a weak D call TRBD2 (6 bases). Germline assignment: CDR1 MNHNS and CDR2 SASEGT. The CDR3 contains 11 residues.

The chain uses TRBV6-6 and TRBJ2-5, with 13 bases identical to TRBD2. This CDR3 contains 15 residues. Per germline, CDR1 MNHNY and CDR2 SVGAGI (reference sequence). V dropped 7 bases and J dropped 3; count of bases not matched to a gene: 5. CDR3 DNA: TGTGCCAGCACTATGACTAGCGGGGGGAAAGAGACCCAGTACTTC. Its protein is CASTMTSGGKETQYF.

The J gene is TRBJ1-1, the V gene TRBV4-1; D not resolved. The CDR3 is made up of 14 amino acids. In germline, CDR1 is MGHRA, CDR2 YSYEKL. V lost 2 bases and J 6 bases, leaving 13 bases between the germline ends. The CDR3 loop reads CASSQQSGFPEAFF. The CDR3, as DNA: TGCGCCAGCAGCCAACAATCAGGATTCCCTGAAGCTTTCTTT.

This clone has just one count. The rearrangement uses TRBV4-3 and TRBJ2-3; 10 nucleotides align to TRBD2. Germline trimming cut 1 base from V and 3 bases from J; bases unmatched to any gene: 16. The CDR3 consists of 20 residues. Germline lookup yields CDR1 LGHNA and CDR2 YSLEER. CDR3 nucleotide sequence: TGCGCCAGCAGCCAAGTCGGAGTGGCTAGCGGGAGTAAGGGGACAGATACGCAGTATTTT. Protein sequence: CASSQVGVASGSKGTDTQYF.

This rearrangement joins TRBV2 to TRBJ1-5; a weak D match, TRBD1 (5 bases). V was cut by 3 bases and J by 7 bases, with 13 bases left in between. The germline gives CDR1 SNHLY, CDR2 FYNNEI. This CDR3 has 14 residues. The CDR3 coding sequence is TGTGCCAGCAGTGACTCTGGGGCTAGGCAGCCCCAGCATTTT. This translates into CASSDSGARQPQHF.

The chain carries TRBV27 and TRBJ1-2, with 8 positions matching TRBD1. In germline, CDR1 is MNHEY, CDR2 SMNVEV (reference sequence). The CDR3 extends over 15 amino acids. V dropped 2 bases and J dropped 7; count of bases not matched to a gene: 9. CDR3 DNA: TGTGCCAGCAGTTTAACCTCCGGACAGGGATCTGGCTACACCTTC. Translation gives CASSLTSGQGSGYTF.

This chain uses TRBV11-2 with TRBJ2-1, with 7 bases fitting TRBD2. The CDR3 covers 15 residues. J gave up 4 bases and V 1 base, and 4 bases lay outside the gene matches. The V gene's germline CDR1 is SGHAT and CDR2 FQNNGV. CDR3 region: CASSLGGSGYNEQFF. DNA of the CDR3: TGTGCCAGCAGCTTAGGCGGGAGTGGTTACAATGAGCAGTTCTTC. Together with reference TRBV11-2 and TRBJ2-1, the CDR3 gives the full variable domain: EAGVAQSPRYKIIEKRQSVAFWCNPISGHATLYWYQQILGQGPKLLIQFQNNGVVDDSQLPKDRFSAERLKGVDSTLKIQPAKLEDSAVYLCASSLGGSGYNEQFFGPGTRLTVL.

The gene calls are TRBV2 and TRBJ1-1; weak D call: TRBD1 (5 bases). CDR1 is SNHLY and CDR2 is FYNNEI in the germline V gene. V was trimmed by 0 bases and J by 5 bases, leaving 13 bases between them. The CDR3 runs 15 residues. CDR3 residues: CASSEALSGVTEAFF. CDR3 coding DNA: TGTGCCAGCAGTGAAGCATTATCGGGGGTTACTGAAGCTTTCTTT.

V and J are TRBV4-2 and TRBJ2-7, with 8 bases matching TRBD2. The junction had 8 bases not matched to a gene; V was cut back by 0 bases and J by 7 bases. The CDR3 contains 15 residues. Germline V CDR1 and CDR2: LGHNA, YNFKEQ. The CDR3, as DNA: TGTGCCAGCAGCCAAGATACGGGAGGGCCTCGGGAGCAGTACTTC. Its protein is CASSQDTGGPREQYF.

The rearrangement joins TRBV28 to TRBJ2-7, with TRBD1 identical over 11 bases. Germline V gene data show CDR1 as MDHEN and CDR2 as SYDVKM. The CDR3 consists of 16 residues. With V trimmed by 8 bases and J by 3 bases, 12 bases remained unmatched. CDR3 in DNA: TGTGCCAGCGGTTATAATTCCGGGACAGGGGGCTACGAGCAGTACTTC. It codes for CASGYNSGTGGYEQYF.